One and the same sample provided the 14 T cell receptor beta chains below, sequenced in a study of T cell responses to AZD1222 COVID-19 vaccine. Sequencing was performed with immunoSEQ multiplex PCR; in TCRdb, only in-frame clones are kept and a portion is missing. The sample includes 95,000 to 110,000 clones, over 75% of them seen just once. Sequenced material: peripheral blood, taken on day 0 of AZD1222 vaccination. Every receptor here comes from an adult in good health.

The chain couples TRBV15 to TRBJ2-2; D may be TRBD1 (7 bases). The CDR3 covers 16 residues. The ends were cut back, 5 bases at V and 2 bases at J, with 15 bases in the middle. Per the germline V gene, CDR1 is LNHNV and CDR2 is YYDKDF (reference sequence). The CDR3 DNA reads TGTGCCACCAGCCCAGGAGGGACAGTTAACACCGGGGAGCTGTTTTTT. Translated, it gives CATSPGGTVNTGELFF.

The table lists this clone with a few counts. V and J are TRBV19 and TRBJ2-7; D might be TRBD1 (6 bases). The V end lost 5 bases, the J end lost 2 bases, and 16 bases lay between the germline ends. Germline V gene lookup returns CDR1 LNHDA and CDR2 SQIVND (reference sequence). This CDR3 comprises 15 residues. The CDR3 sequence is CASSPRPTGPYEQYF. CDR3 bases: TGTGCCAGTAGTCCCCGACCGACAGGTCCCTACGAGCAGTACTTC.

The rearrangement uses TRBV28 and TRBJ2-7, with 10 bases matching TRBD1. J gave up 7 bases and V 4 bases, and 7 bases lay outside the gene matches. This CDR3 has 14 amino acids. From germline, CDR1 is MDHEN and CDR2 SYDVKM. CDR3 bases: TGTGCCAGCAGTTCCGGGACAGGGGCGCTGGAGCAGTACTTC. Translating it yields CASSSGTGALEQYF.

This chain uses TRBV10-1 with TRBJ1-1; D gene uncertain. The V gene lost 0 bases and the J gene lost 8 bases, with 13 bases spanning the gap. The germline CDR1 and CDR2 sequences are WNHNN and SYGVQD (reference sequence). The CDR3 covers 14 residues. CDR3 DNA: TGCGCCAGCAGTGAGTCGGCAGAGCGCAGCGAAGCTTTCTTT. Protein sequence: CASSESAERSEAFF.

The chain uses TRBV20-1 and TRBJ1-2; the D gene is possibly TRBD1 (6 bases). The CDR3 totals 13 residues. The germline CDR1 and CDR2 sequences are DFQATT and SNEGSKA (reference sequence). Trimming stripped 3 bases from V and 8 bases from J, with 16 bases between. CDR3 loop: CSASPRGLGGYTF. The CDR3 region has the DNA TGCAGTGCTAGTCCTAGGGGGTTGGGCGGCTACACCTTC.

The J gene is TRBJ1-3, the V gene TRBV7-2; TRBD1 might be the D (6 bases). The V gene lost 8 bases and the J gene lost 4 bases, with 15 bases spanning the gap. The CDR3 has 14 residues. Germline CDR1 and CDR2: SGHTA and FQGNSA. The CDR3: CASSKGTQGNTIYF. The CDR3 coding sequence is TGTGCCAGCTCTAAAGGGACACAAGGAAACACCATATATTTT. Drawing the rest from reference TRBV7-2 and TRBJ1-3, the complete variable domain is GAGVSQSPSNKVTEKGKDVELRCDPISGHTALYWYRQSLGQGLEFLIYFQGNSAPDKSGLPSDRFSAERTGGSVSTLTIQRTQQEDSAVYLCASSKGTQGNTIYFGEGSWLTVV.

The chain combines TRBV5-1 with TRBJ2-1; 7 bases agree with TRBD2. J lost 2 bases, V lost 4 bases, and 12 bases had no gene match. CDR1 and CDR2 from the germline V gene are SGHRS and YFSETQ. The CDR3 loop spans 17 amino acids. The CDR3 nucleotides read TGCGCCAGCAGCCCGAGCGGGGCTAGCGGTGCCTACAATGAGCAGTTCTTC. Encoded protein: CASSPSGASGAYNEQFF.

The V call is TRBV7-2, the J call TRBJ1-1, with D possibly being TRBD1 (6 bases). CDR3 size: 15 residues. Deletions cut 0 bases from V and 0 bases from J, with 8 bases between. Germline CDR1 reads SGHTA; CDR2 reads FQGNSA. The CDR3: CASSLAPGVNTEAFF. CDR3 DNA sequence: TGTGCCAGCAGCTTAGCCCCAGGGGTGAACACTGAAGCTTTCTTT.

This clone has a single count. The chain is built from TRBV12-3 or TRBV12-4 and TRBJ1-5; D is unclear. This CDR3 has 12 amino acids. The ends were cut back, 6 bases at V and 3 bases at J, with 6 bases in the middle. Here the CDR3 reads CASSANNQPQHF. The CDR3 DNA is TGTGCCAGCAGCGCAAACAATCAGCCCCAGCATTTT.

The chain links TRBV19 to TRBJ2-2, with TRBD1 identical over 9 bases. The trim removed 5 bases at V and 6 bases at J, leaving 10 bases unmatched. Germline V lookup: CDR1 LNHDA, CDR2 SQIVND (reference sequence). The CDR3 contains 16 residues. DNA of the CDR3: TGTGCCAGTAGTCCATCCCGGGACAGGGTGTCCGGGGAGCTGTTTTTT. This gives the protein CASSPSRDRVSGELFF.

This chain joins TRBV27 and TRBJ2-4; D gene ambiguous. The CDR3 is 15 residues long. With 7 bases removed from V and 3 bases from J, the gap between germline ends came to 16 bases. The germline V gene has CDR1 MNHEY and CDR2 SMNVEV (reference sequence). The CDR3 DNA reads TGTGCCAGCACGCTGGACCCGGGTGGCAAAAACATTCAGTACTTC. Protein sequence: CASTLDPGGKNIQYF.

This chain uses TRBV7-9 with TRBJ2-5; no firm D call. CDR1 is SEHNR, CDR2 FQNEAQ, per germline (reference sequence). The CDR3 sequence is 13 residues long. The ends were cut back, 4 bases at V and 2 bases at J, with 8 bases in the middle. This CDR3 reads CASSSAGQETQYF. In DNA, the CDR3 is TGTGCCAGCAGCTCGGCAGGACAAGAGACCCAGTACTTC.

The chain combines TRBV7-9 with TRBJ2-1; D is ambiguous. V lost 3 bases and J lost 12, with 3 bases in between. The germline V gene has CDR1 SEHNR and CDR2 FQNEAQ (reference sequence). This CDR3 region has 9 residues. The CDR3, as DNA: TGTGCCAGCAGCTTCCCGCAGTTCTTC. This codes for CASSFPQFF.

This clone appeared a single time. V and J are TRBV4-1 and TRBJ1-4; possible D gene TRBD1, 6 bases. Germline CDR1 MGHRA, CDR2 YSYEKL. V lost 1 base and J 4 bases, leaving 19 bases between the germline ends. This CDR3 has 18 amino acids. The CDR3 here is CASSQGSDSFLLNEKLFF. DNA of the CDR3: TGCGCCAGCAGCCAAGGCTCGGACAGCTTCCTACTTAATGAAAAACTGTTTTTT.